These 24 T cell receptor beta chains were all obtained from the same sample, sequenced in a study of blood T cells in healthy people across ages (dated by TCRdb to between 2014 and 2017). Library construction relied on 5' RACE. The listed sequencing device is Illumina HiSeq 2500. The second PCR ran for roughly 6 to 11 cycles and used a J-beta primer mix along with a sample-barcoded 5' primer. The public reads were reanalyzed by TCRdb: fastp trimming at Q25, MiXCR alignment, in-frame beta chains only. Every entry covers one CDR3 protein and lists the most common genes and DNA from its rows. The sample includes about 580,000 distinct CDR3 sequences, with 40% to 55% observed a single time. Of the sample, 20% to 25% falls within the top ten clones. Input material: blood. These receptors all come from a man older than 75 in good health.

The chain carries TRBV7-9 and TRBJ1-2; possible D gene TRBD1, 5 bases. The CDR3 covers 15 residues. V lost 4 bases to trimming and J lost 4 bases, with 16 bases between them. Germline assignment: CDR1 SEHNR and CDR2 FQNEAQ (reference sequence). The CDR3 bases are TGTGCCAGCAGCTCGCTTGGGAGGGGATCCTATGGCTACACCTTC. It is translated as CASSSLGRGSYGYTF.

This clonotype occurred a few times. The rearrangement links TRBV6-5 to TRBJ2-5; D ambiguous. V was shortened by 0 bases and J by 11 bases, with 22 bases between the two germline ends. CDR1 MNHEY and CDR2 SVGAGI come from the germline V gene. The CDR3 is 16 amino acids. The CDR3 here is CASSYSRSLGIYEQYF. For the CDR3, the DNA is TGTGCCAGCAGTTACTCGAGGTCCTTGGGGATTTATGAGCAGTACTTC.

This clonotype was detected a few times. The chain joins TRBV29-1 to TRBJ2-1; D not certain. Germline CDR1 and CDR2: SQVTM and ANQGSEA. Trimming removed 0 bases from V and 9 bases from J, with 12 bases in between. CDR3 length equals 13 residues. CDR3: CSVEEGGFGEQFF. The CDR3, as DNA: TGCAGCGTTGAAGAAGGCGGTTTCGGTGAGCAGTTCTTC.

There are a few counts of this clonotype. CDR3 protein: CASSYSTPPEAFF. CDR3 DNA: TGTGCCAGCAGTTATAGTACACCCCCTGAAGCTTTCTTT. The chain uses TRBV6-6 and TRBJ1-1; D not certain. The CDR3 contains 13 residues. Germline V gives CDR1 MNHNY, CDR2 SVGAGI (reference sequence). Trimming stripped 3 bases from V and 6 bases from J, with 11 bases between.

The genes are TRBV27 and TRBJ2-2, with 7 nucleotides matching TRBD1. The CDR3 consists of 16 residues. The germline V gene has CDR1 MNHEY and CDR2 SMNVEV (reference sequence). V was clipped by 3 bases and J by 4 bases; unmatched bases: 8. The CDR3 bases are TGTGCCAGCAGTTTTAGGGCAGGGGGATTCACCGGGGAGCTGTTTTTT. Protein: CASSFRAGGFTGELFF.

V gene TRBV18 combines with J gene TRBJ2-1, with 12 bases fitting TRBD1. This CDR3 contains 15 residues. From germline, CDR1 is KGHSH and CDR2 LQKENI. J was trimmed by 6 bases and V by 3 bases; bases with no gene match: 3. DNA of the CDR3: TGTGCCAGCTCACCCGGGACAGGGGGCATCAATGAGCAGTTCTTC. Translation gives CASSPGTGGINEQFF.

This CDR3 reads CASGRGENTEAFF. CDR3 coding DNA: TGTGCCAGCGGGAGGGGGGAAAACACTGAAGCTTTCTTT. The genes are TRBV2 and TRBJ1-1, with D perhaps TRBD1 (6 bases). Germline V gene data show CDR1 as SNHLY and CDR2 as FYNNEI. This CDR3 region has 13 residues. Trimming pared 8 bases from V and 2 bases from J, leaving 12 bases between.

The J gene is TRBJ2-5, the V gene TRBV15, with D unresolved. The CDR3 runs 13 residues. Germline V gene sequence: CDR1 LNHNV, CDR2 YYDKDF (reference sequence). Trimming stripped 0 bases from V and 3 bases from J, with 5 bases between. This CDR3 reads CATSRDSEETQYF. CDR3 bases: TGTGCCACCAGCAGAGATTCGGAAGAGACCCAGTACTTC.

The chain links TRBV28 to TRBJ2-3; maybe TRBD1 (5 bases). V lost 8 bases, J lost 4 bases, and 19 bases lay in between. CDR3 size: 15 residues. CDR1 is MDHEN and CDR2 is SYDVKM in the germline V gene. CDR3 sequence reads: CASRTIGRVPDTQYF. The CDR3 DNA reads TGTGCCAGCCGAACGATCGGCAGGGTTCCAGATACGCAGTATTTT.

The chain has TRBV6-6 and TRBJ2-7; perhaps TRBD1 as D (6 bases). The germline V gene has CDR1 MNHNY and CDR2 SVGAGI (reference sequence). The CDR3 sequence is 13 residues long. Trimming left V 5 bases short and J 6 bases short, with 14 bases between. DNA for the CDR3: TGTGCCAGCAGTCCCCTTTTGACAGGCGAGCAGTACTTC. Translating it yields CASSPLLTGEQYF.

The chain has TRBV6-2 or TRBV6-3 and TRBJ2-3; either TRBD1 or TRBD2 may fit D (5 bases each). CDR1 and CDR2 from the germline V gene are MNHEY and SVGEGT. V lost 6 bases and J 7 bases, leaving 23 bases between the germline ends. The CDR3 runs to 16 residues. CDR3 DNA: TGTGCCAGCAGCCTGGGACCCACGGTACTTGTCCATACGCAGTATTTT. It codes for CASSLGPTVLVHTQYF.

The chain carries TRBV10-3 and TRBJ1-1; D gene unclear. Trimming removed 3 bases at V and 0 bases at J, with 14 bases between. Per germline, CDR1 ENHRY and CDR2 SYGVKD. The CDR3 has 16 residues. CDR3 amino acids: CAISDRGVGVNTEAFF. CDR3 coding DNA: TGTGCCATCAGTGACCGGGGAGTCGGGGTGAACACTGAAGCTTTCTTT.

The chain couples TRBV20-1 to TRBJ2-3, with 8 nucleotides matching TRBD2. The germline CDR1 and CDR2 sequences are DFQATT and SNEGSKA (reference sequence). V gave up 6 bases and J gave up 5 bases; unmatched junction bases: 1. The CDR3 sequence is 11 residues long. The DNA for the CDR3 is TGCAGTGCGAGCGGGGGAGATACGCAGTATTTT. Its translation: CSASGGDTQYF.

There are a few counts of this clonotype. CDR3 amino acids: CSAQLPGTGKLEQYF. CDR3 in DNA: TGCAGTGCCCAGTTACCGGGGACAGGAAAATTGGAGCAGTACTTC. The J gene is TRBJ2-7, the V gene TRBV20-1; 8 bases are shared with TRBD1. The CDR3 has 15 amino acids. V shed 6 bases and J 7 bases; nucleotides not matched to a gene: 17. The germline V gene has CDR1 DFQATT and CDR2 SNEGSKA (reference sequence).

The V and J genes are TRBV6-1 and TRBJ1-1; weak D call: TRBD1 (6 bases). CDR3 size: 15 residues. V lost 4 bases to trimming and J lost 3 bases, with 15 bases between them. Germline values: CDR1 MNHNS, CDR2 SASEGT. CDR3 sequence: CASSGGRGPYTEAFF. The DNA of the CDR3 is TGTGCCAGCAGTGGGGGCAGGGGCCCCTACACTGAAGCTTTCTTT.

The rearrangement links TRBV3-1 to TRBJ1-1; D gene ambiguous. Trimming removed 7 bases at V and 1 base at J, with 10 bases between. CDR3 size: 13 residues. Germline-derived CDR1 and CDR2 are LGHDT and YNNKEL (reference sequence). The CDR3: CASTHGGNTEAFF. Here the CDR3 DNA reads TGTGCCAGCACCCATGGCGGGAACACTGAAGCTTTCTTT.

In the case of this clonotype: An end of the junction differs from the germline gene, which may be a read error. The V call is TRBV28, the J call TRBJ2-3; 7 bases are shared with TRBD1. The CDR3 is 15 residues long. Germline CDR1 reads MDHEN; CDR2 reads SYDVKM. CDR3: CASSRQGVGADTRYF. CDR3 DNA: TGTGCCAGCAGTCGACAGGGAGTGGGCGCAGATACGCGGTATTTT.

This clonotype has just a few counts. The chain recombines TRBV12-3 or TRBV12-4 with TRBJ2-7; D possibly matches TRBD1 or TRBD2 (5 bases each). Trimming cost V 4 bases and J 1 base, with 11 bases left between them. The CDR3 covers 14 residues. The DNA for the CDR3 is TGTGCCAGCAGTTCGGACACTAGATCCTACGAGCAGTACTTC. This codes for CASSSDTRSYEQYF.

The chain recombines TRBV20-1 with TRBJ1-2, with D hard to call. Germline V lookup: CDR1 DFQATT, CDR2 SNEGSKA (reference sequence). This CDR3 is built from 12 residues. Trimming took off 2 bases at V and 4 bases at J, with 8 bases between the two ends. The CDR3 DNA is TGCAGTGCTAGACCTGACGGCTATGGCTACACCTTC. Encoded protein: CSARPDGYGYTF.

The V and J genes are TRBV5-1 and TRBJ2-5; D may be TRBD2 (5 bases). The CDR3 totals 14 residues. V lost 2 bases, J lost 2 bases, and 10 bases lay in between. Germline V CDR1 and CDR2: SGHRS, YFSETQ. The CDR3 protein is CASSFGEVQETQYF. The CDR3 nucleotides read TGCGCCAGCAGCTTCGGGGAAGTACAAGAGACCCAGTACTTC.

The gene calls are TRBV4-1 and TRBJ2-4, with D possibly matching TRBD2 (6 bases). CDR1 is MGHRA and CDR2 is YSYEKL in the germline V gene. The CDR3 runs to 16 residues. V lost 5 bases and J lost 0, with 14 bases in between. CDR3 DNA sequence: TGCGCCAGCAGCGAGTTCGGGGGTCTAGCCAAAAACATTCAGTACTTC. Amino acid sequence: CASSEFGGLAKNIQYF.

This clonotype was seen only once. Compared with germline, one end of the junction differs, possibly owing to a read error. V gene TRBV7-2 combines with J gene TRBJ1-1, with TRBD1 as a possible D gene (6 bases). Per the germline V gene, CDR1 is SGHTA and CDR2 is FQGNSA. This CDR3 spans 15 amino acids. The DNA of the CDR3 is TGTGCCAGCAGCTTAGAGGGGGGAGTGAACACTGAAACTTTCTTT. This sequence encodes CASSLEGGVNTETFF.

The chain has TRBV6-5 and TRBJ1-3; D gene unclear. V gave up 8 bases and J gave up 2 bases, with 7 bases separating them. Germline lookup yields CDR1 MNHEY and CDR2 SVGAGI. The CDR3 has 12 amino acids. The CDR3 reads CASGDTGNTIYF. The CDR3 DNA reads TGTGCCAGCGGAGATACTGGAAACACCATATATTTT.

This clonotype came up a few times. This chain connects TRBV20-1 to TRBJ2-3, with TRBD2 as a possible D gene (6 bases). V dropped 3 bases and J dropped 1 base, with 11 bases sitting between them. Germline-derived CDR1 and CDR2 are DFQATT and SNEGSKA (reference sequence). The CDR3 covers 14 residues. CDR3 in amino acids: CSARWASGTDTQYF. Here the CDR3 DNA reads TGCAGTGCTAGGTGGGCTAGCGGCACAGATACGCAGTATTTT.